Below are 32 T cell receptor beta chains sequenced from a single sample in a study of blood T cell repertoires in COVID-19 (dated by TCRdb to 2020 to 2021). The library was made by the immunoSEQ multiplex PCR assay. Sourced from immuneACCESS, this table was stored by TCRdb with only in-frame sequences that have V and J called. A share of the clones is absent; for the studies checked, an unresolved V gene accounts for under half, and the remainder has no known explanation. The sample table contains 150,000 or so clones; only one count was recorded for approximately 84% of them. Clones ranked in the top ten supply more than 7.5% of the sample. The sequenced sample was peripheral blood. These receptors originate from a man in his forties who had recovered from COVID-19.

This chain's CDR3 is CASIRDSSGNTIYF. CDR3 nucleotides: TGTGCCAGCATCAGAGACAGCTCTGGAAACACCATATATTTT. This chain joins TRBV6-6 and TRBJ1-3; tentative D call: TRBD1 (5 bases). Germline V lookup: CDR1 MNHNY, CDR2 SVGAGI (reference sequence). V was trimmed by 7 bases and J by 0 bases, leaving 10 bases between them. The CDR3 has 14 residues.

The genes are TRBV5-1 and TRBJ2-1, with 10 bases that match TRBD2. The ends lost 3 bases at V and 8 bases at J; junction bases unmatched: 11. The germline gives CDR1 SGHRS, CDR2 YFSETQ. The CDR3 runs to 16 residues. CDR3 sequence: CASSSDYLAGADEQFF. CDR3 nucleotide sequence: TGCGCCAGCAGCTCCGACTACCTAGCGGGAGCCGATGAGCAGTTCTTC.

This sequence joins TRBV18 and TRBJ1-2, with TRBD1 as a possible D gene (5 bases). This CDR3 contains 13 residues. Between the trimmed V and J ends, which lost 3 bases and 3 bases, there was a span of 8 bases. The V gene's germline CDR1 is KGHSH and CDR2 LQKENI. The CDR3 sequence is CASSPDTYYGYTF. CDR3 bases: TGTGCCAGCTCACCGGACACCTACTATGGCTACACCTTC.

The chain has TRBV7-9 and TRBJ1-1; D is ambiguous. The V end was cut by 5 bases, the J end by 1 base, with 11 bases between. The CDR3 is 14 residues long. Germline V gene sequence: CDR1 SEHNR, CDR2 FQNEAQ (reference sequence). The CDR3 nucleotides are TGTGCCAGCAGCCCGAGAGCGGGGAACACTGAAGCTTTCTTT. The encoded protein is CASSPRAGNTEAFF.

The chain employs TRBV6-5 and TRBJ1-5, with 7 bases matching TRBD1. The germline V gene encodes CDR1 MNHEY and CDR2 SVGAGI. CDR3 length: 14 amino acids. Trimming removed 6 bases from V and 1 base from J; junction bases left unmatched: 3. This chain's CDR3 is CASSQTGSNQPQHF. In DNA form, the CDR3 reads TGTGCCAGCAGCCAGACAGGGAGCAATCAGCCCCAGCATTTT.

This clone was seen a handful of times. The rearrangement joins TRBV18 to TRBJ2-1, with 7 bases identical to TRBD2. The CDR3 sequence is 14 residues long. CDR1 KGHSH and CDR2 LQKENI come from the germline V gene. V trimming: 5 bases; J trimming: 4 bases; junction bases outside the gene matches: 5. CDR3 sequence reads: CASSTAGAYNEQFF. The DNA of the CDR3 is TGTGCCAGCTCAACGGCGGGAGCTTACAATGAGCAGTTCTTC.

This clone was detected a few times. The rearrangement joins TRBV6-5 to TRBJ1-6; D is possibly TRBD1 (5 bases). Germline V gene lookup returns CDR1 MNHEY and CDR2 SVGAGI. The CDR3 runs 14 residues. In nucleotides, the CDR3 is TGTGCTACAGCCGCCCCAGGGCGCAATTCACCCCTCCACTTT. Translation: CATAAPGRNSPLHF.

This chain links TRBV9 with TRBJ1-2; D remains ambiguous. Trimming stripped 0 bases from V and 10 bases from J, with 13 bases between. The CDR3 covers 13 residues. Germline V gene data show CDR1 as SGDLS and CDR2 as YYNGEE. The CDR3 protein is CASSVAQYGSYTF. The DNA of the CDR3 is TGTGCCAGCAGCGTAGCTCAGTACGGGTCCTACACCTTC.

This clone has a handful of counts. The chain uses TRBV5-4 and TRBJ2-1; 8 nucleotides agree with TRBD2. CDR1 and CDR2 (germline): SGHNT, YYREEE (reference sequence). The CDR3 covers 15 residues. J lost 2 bases, V lost 1 base, and 2 bases had no gene match. CDR3 in amino acids: CASSLKRGPYNEQFF. The CDR3 region has the DNA TGTGCCAGCAGCTTGAAGCGGGGGCCCTACAATGAGCAGTTCTTC.

The rearrangement links TRBV27 to TRBJ1-1; D is unclear. The CDR3 has 11 amino acids. Trimming stripped 11 bases from V and 4 bases from J, with 11 bases between. Germline V CDR1 and CDR2: MNHEY, SMNVEV (reference sequence). Written as DNA, the CDR3 is TGTGCCTGCCGAGGTCCCACTGAAGCTTTCTTT. This gives the protein CACRGPTEAFF.

This clone was counted once. This rearrangement joins TRBV3-1 (or the pseudogene TRBV3-2) to TRBJ1-6; 7 bases are shared with TRBD1. The CDR3 runs to 14 residues. Germline CDR1 LGHDT, CDR2 YNNKEL (reference sequence). V was pared by 5 bases and J by 10 bases, with 8 bases of the junction left unmatched. DNA of the CDR3: TGTGCCAGCAGCGGGGCAGGGGGACGATCACCCCTCCACTTT. Protein product: CASSGAGGRSPLHF.

The chain links TRBV27 to TRBJ2-1; 8 bases line up with TRBD1. The CDR3 contains 15 residues. V gave up 5 bases and J gave up 4 bases; unmatched junction bases: 7. CDR1 MNHEY and CDR2 SMNVEV come from the germline V gene (reference sequence). DNA for the CDR3: TGTGCCAGCAGTCCACAGGGGGGCGGATACAATGAGCAGTTCTTC. Translated: CASSPQGGGYNEQFF.

V usage is TRBV14 and J usage is TRBJ1-3; D may be TRBD1 (6 bases). Germline values: CDR1 SGHDN, CDR2 FVKESK. The CDR3 contains 14 residues. Trimming removed 4 bases at V and 1 base at J, with 8 bases between. CDR3 coding DNA: TGTGCCAGCAGCCCAGGGGTATCTGGAAACACCATATATTTT. The encoded protein is CASSPGVSGNTIYF.

The chain carries TRBV27 and TRBJ2-7; TRBD2 matches 7 bases. This CDR3 has 13 amino acids. After removal of 0 bases from V and 7 bases from J, the junction contained 3 bases not matched to a gene. In germline, CDR1 is MNHEY, CDR2 SMNVEV (reference sequence). CDR3 in amino acids: CASSLSSGGEQYF. In DNA, the CDR3 is TGTGCCAGCAGTTTATCTTCGGGGGGAGAGCAGTACTTC.

The chain joins TRBV7-9 to TRBJ1-2; 10 nucleotides align to TRBD1. Germline V CDR1 and CDR2: SEHNR, FQNEAQ (reference sequence). This CDR3 has 16 residues. The J segment lost 6 bases and the V segment lost 1 base, leaving 8 bases of the junction unmatched. For the CDR3, the DNA is TGTGCCAGCAGCTTAGGACAGGGGGCAGTAAGCAATGGCTACACCTTC. Residues: CASSLGQGAVSNGYTF.

The chain employs TRBV4-3 and TRBJ1-5, with D hard to call. The CDR3 loop spans 14 amino acids. Germline CDR1 is LGHNA and CDR2 is YSLEER. V lost 0 bases and J lost 5, with 8 bases in between. The CDR3 region has the DNA TGCGCCAGCAGCCAAGATAGAGTAGATCAGCCCCAGCATTTT. This codes for CASSQDRVDQPQHF.

The chain links TRBV6-2 or TRBV6-3 to TRBJ2-7, with a weak D call TRBD1 (6 bases). With 2 bases removed from V and 1 base from J, the gap between germline ends came to 12 bases. CDR3 length: 15 amino acids. Germline values: CDR1 MNHEY, CDR2 SVGEGT. CDR3 sequence reads: CASSYLARGSYEQYF. DNA for the CDR3: TGTGCCAGCAGTTACCTCGCCAGGGGTTCCTACGAGCAGTACTTC.

This chain joins TRBV6-2 or TRBV6-3 and TRBJ1-1; TRBD1 might be the D (6 bases). V was trimmed by 4 bases and J by 4 bases, leaving 16 bases between them. The CDR3 runs to 15 residues. Germline V gene data show CDR1 as MNHEY and CDR2 as SVGEGT. CDR3 residues: CASSLQGVGFTEAFF. In DNA form, the CDR3 reads TGTGCCAGCAGTTTACAGGGAGTTGGGTTCACTGAAGCTTTCTTT.

For this clone: The germline gene is not matched at one end of the junction; a read error may be the cause. V usage is TRBV14 and J usage is TRBJ1-2; D gene uncertain. The length of the CDR3 is 13 residues. CDR1 and CDR2 (germline): SGHDN, FVKESK. In nucleotides, the CDR3 is TGTGCCAGCAGTCAAGTGAGAGGCTATGGCTACACCTTC. Its translation: CASSQVRGYGYTF. The complete variable domain, with remaining parts taken from reference TRBV14 and TRBJ1-2, reads EAGVTQFPSHSVIEKGQTVTLRCDPISGHDNLYWYRRVMGKEIKFLLHFVKESKQDESGMPNNRFLAERTGGTYSTLKVQPAELEDSGVYFCASSQVRGYGYTFGSGTRLTVV.

The chain links TRBV14 to TRBJ2-3; maybe TRBD2 (6 bases). This CDR3 is built from 15 residues. CDR1 is SGHDN and CDR2 is FVKESK in the germline V gene. V was shortened by 1 base and J by 0 bases, with 8 bases between the two germline ends. The CDR3 loop reads CASSQVGTSTDTQYF. The CDR3 region has the DNA TGTGCCAGCAGCCAAGTCGGGACTAGCACAGATACGCAGTATTTT.

The rearrangement joins TRBV28 to TRBJ1-5; D gene uncertain. The CDR3 covers 12 residues. Trimming shortened V by 10 bases and J by 0 bases, and 7 bases separated the two germline ends. CDR1 is MDHEN and CDR2 is SYDVKM in the germline V gene. The CDR3 is CATLVSNQPQHF. In nucleotides, the CDR3 is TGTGCCACACTAGTTAGCAATCAGCCCCAGCATTTT.

Concerning this clone itself: The sample holds other DNA sequences that translate to the same CDR3. The rearrangement links TRBV4-2 to TRBJ1-1, with D possibly TRBD1 on 6 matching bases. Germline-derived CDR1 and CDR2 are LGHNA and YNFKEQ. The V and J ends lost 3 bases and 1 base respectively, with 6 bases between them. This CDR3 is built from 13 residues. Here the CDR3 reads CASSQDRNTEAFF. For the CDR3, the DNA is TGTGCCAGCAGCCAGGACAGGAACACTGAAGCTTTCTTT.

This clone was detected a few times. V gene TRBV4-2 combines with J gene TRBJ1-5; D uncertain. V lost 4 bases, J lost 0 bases, and 10 bases lay in between. Looked up from germline, CDR1 is LGHNA and CDR2 is YNFKEQ. CDR3 size: 15 residues. CDR3 nucleotide sequence: TGTGCCAGCAGCCTCCAAGCGGATAGCAATCAGCCCCAGCATTTT. Protein sequence: CASSLQADSNQPQHF.

The rearrangement links TRBV30 to TRBJ2-6, with D possibly matching TRBD1 (6 bases). The germline V and J ends were trimmed by 1 base and 0 bases, with 10 bases remaining between them. CDR3 length equals 16 residues. Germline assignment: CDR1 GTSNPN and CDR2 SVGIG (reference sequence). In DNA, the CDR3 is TGTGCCTGGAGTGACAGGGCCCTCTCTGGGGCCAACGTCCTGACTTTC. It codes for CAWSDRALSGANVLTF.

V is TRBV27 and J is TRBJ2-3; TRBD2 matches at 7 bases. Germline CDR1 is MNHEY and CDR2 is SMNVEV (reference sequence). After removal of 8 bases from V and 4 bases from J, the junction contained 9 bases not matched to a gene. The CDR3 extends over 14 amino acids. The CDR3 protein is CASGWGGSADTQYF. DNA for the CDR3: TGTGCCAGCGGTTGGGGGGGGAGTGCAGATACGCAGTATTTT.

The gene calls are TRBV2 and TRBJ2-3, with D tentatively TRBD1 (6 bases). The CDR3 extends over 15 amino acids. Per the germline V gene, CDR1 is SNHLY and CDR2 is FYNNEI. Trimming pared 3 bases from V and 0 bases from J, leaving 10 bases between. The CDR3 is CASSEGAPSTDTQYF. CDR3 DNA sequence: TGTGCCAGCAGTGAGGGGGCCCCTAGCACAGATACGCAGTATTTT.

The genes are TRBV29-1 and TRBJ2-6; no reliable D call. The CDR3 consists of 13 residues. The germline gives CDR1 SQVTM, CDR2 ANQGSEA. The V gene lost 5 bases and the J gene lost 4 bases, with 9 bases spanning the gap. The CDR3 nucleotides read TGCAGCGTTTCTGGGCCCGGGGCCAACGTCCTGACTTTC. Translation gives CSVSGPGANVLTF. The full variable domain, rest sourced from reference TRBV29-1 and TRBJ2-6, is SAVISQKPSRDICQRGTSLTIQCQVDSQVTMMFWYRQQPGQSLTLIATANQGSEATYESGFVIDKFPISRPNLTFSTLTVSNMSPEDSSIYLCSVSGPGANVLTFGAGSRLTVL.

V and J are TRBV6-1 and TRBJ1-5; TRBD1 might be the D (6 bases). CDR3 length equals 13 residues. V gave up 1 base and J gave up 11 bases, with 12 bases separating them. Germline-derived CDR1 and CDR2 are MNHNS and SASEGT. CDR3 nucleotide sequence: TGTGCCAGCAGTGAAGAGGGGGGGATGGCCCAGCATTTT. Amino acid sequence: CASSEEGGMAQHF.

The genes are TRBV9 and TRBJ1-6; 8 bases align to TRBD1. The germline V gene encodes CDR1 SGDLS and CDR2 YYNGEE. The CDR3 sequence is 14 residues long. The V gene end was trimmed by 3 bases and the J gene end by 10 bases; junction bases not matched to a gene: 6. CDR3 DNA: TGTGCCAGCAGCGGGGGACAGGTGAACTCACCCCTCCACTTT. It yields the protein CASSGGQVNSPLHF.

The chain couples TRBV19 to TRBJ2-3, with unresolved D. Germline V CDR1 and CDR2: LNHDA, SQIVND (reference sequence). CDR3 length: 13 residues. Trimming left V 3 bases short and J 4 bases short, with 8 bases between. As DNA, the CDR3 is TGTGCCAGTAGTATGAGCCCCGCAGATACGCAGTATTTT. It codes for CASSMSPADTQYF.

The rearrangement links TRBV28 to TRBJ2-7; perhaps TRBD2 as D (6 bases). The length of the CDR3 is 14 residues. The germline CDR1 and CDR2 sequences are MDHEN and SYDVKM. V was cut by 9 bases and J by 0 bases, with 15 bases left in between. CDR3 DNA sequence: TGTGCCAGTGGGGTTAGCGGACTCTCCTACGAGCAGTACTTC. Amino acids: CASGVSGLSYEQYF.

V usage is TRBV6-4 and J usage is TRBJ2-2, with TRBD2 matching 10 bases. Trimming cost V 3 bases and J 3 bases; bases outside gene matches: 4. This CDR3 contains 16 residues. Germline V gene lookup returns CDR1 MRHNA and CDR2 SNTAGT. CDR3 region: CASSELAGDDTGELFF. The DNA of the CDR3 is TGTGCCAGCAGTGAGCTAGCGGGAGACGACACCGGGGAGCTGTTTTTT.